The 12 T cell receptor beta chains reported below all come from one sample, sequenced in a study of blood T cell repertoires in COVID-19. This table comes from immunoSEQ multiplex PCR, and its TCRdb copy is limited to in-frame clones, with some not included. The sample holds about 95,000 clones; approximately 80% are singletons and the top ten take 4% to 5.5%. The sample comprised peripheral blood. These receptor sequences come from an elderly man with COVID-19, enrolled during active disease.

The chain combines TRBV18 with TRBJ1-1; a possible D gene is TRBD1 (6 bases). CDR1 and CDR2 (germline): KGHSH, LQKENI. This CDR3 contains 14 residues. V lost 4 bases and J lost 5, with 14 bases in between. CDR3 loop: CASSLRGADTEAFF. The CDR3 DNA sequence: TGTGCCAGCTCACTCCGGGGGGCCGATACTGAAGCTTTCTTT.

V usage is TRBV7-9 and J usage is TRBJ1-5, with TRBD1 identical over 11 bases. CDR1 and CDR2 from the germline V gene are SEHNR and FQNEAQ (reference sequence). This CDR3 has 15 amino acids. Trimming cost V 3 bases and J 4 bases; bases outside gene matches: 2. The chain's CDR3 is CASSFGTGGNQPQHF. DNA of the CDR3: TGTGCCAGCAGCTTTGGGACAGGGGGAAATCAGCCCCAGCATTTT.

The rearrangement links TRBV4-2 to TRBJ1-1; the D gene is possibly TRBD1 (6 bases). This CDR3 has 16 amino acids. The V and J ends lost 3 bases and 1 base respectively, with 15 bases between them. Germline CDR1 is LGHNA and CDR2 is YNFKEQ. The CDR3 sequence is CASSQYGQPENTEAFF. Here the CDR3 DNA reads TGTGCCAGCAGCCAGTATGGACAGCCAGAGAACACTGAAGCTTTCTTT.

This chain links TRBV27 with TRBJ2-1; a weak D match, TRBD1 (5 bases). V lost 3 bases, J lost 6 bases, and 21 bases lay in between. Germline V lookup: CDR1 MNHEY, CDR2 SMNVEV (reference sequence). The CDR3 consists of 17 residues. This CDR3 is CASSFLGPRVLGNEQFF. For the CDR3, the DNA is TGTGCCAGCAGTTTTCTGGGTCCCAGGGTTTTGGGCAATGAGCAGTTCTTC.

The chain couples TRBV7-3 to TRBJ2-1, with TRBD2 identical over 7 bases. This CDR3 has 14 residues. CDR1 is SGHTA, CDR2 FQGTGA, per germline. V was clipped by 1 base and J by 8 bases; unmatched bases: 5. As DNA, the CDR3 is TGTGCCAGCAGCTTAAGTCGTCTAGCGGATGAGCAGTTCTTC. This sequence encodes CASSLSRLADEQFF.

This chain links TRBV6-2 or TRBV6-3 with TRBJ2-1, with 12 bases lining up with TRBD1. The CDR3 consists of 19 residues. V shed 2 bases and J 4 bases; nucleotides not matched to a gene: 12. The V gene's germline CDR1 is MNHEY and CDR2 SVGEGT. The CDR3 DNA reads TGTGCCAGCAGTTACACCACCGGGACAGGGGGCTCGAATTACAATGAGCAGTTCTTC. Translated: CASSYTTGTGGSNYNEQFF.

The gene calls are TRBV30 and TRBJ1-1; D is possibly TRBD1 (6 bases). Looked up from germline, CDR1 is GTSNPN and CDR2 is SVGIG (reference sequence). The CDR3 consists of 12 residues. V was cut by 2 bases and J by 11 bases, with 15 bases left in between. The CDR3 DNA reads as TGTGCCTGGAGTAACAGGGCCGGAGTGGCTTTCTTT. Its protein is CAWSNRAGVAFF.

The chain is built from TRBV19 and TRBJ1-2; 9 bases agree with TRBD1. V lost 7 bases to trimming and J lost 5 bases; unmatched junction nucleotides: 8. Germline CDR1 is LNHDA and CDR2 is SQIVND (reference sequence). The CDR3 totals 14 residues. The CDR3 DNA reads TGTGCCAGTACCCCTAGACAGGGGGTTTATGGCTACACCTTC. This codes for CASTPRQGVYGYTF.

This rearrangement joins TRBV14 to TRBJ2-3; tentative D call: TRBD2 (6 bases). The CDR3 consists of 14 residues. The germline V and J ends were trimmed by 0 bases and 8 bases, with 12 bases remaining between them. CDR1 is SGHDN, CDR2 FVKESK, per germline. Here the CDR3 DNA reads TGTGCCAGCAGCCAAGATTATGGGGGGACTACGCAGTATTTT. Residues: CASSQDYGGTTQYF. Filled out from reference TRBV14 and TRBJ2-3, the complete variable domain reads EAGVTQFPSHSVIEKGQTVTLRCDPISGHDNLYWYRRVMGKEIKFLLHFVKESKQDESGMPNNRFLAERTGGTYSTLKVQPAELEDSGVYFCASSQDYGGTTQYFGPGTRLTVL.

The V gene is TRBV6-5, the J gene TRBJ2-2; no clear D. V gave up 1 base and J gave up 0 bases, with 6 bases separating them. The CDR3 spans 15 residues. Germline-derived CDR1 and CDR2 are MNHEY and SVGAGI. In DNA form, the CDR3 reads TGTGCCAGCAGTTACTTCCGGGCGAACACCGGGGAGCTGTTTTTT. Translated: CASSYFRANTGELFF.

This chain joins TRBV29-1 and TRBJ1-2; D ambiguous. The V end lost 6 bases, the J end lost 7 bases, and 15 bases lay between the germline ends. Germline CDR1 and CDR2: SQVTM and ANQGSEA. The CDR3 extends over 12 amino acids. The CDR3 DNA follows: TGCAGCGTAGGTGAGGCAAGAGGTGGCTACACCTTC. This gives the protein CSVGEARGGYTF.

This sequence joins TRBV15 and TRBJ2-3; TRBD2 aligns across 7 bases. With V trimmed by 1 base and J by 0 bases, 10 bases remained unmatched. The CDR3 loop spans 18 amino acids. In germline, CDR1 is LNHNV, CDR2 YYDKDF (reference sequence). The chain's CDR3 is CATSRGVRGRASTDTQYF. DNA of the CDR3: TGTGCCACCAGCAGAGGAGTACGCGGGAGAGCTAGCACAGATACGCAGTATTTT.